These 18 T cell receptor beta chains originate from one sample sequenced in a study of blood T cell repertoires in COVID-19. The method was immunoSEQ multiplex PCR; TCRdb's version includes in-frame clones alone and lacks a portion of them. Found here are 240,000 or so clones, 86% of them singletons; the top ten hold 9% to 15%. Sequencing was performed on peripheral blood. The source is a man older than 75 with acute or convalescent COVID-19.

This clone was detected only once. The J gene is TRBJ2-3, the V gene TRBV9; D perhaps matches TRBD2 (5 bases). The V end was cut by 3 bases, the J end by 0 bases, with 14 bases between. CDR1 and CDR2 (germline): SGDLS, YYNGEE. The CDR3 consists of 16 residues. DNA for the CDR3: TGTGCCAGCAGCGAGAGGGCCGTATATAGCACAGATACGCAGTATTTT. Its protein is CASSERAVYSTDTQYF.

Comments on this clone: The junction departs from germline at one end; a sequencing error may be responsible. The CDR3 sequence is CASIETDFRTEAFF. The CDR3 DNA reads TGTGCCAGCATTGAAACGGACTTTAGAACTGAAGCTTTCTTT. The J gene is TRBJ1-1, the V gene TRBV2; D is ambiguous. This CDR3 has 14 residues. Germline V gives CDR1 SNHLY, CDR2 FYNNEI.

CDR3 region: CATEKATISYEQYF. The CDR3 coding sequence is TGTGCCACCGAAAAGGCGACAATCTCCTACGAGCAGTACTTC. This chain uses TRBV13 with TRBJ2-7; the D is unclear. The CDR3 sequence is 14 residues long. CDR1 is PRHDT, CDR2 FYEKMQ, per germline (reference sequence). The V end was cut by 10 bases, the J end by 0 bases, with 16 bases between.

The J gene is TRBJ2-1, the V gene TRBV5-1, with TRBD2 identical over 8 bases. Germline assignment: CDR1 SGHRS and CDR2 YFSETQ. Germline trimming cut 7 bases from V and 0 bases from J; bases unmatched to any gene: 6. The CDR3 contains 15 residues. The chain's CDR3 is CASGLTSGSYNEQFF. The CDR3 DNA reads as TGCGCCAGCGGCCTAACTAGCGGCTCCTACAATGAGCAGTTCTTC.

In this sample, this clone turned up once. This rearrangement joins TRBV11-1 to TRBJ2-1, with a tentative D call TRBD2 (6 bases). Looked up from germline, CDR1 is SGHAT and CDR2 is FQDESV (reference sequence). V lost 5 bases and J lost 3, with 14 bases in between. CDR3 length: 15 residues. The CDR3 bases are TGTGCCAGCAGCCTCTCGGAGGGTTACTACAATGAGCAGTTCTTC. It specifies CASSLSEGYYNEQFF.

The chain is built from TRBV9 and TRBJ1-2; D unresolved. CDR3 length: 11 residues. V gave up 4 bases and J gave up 6 bases, with 7 bases separating them. Germline values: CDR1 SGDLS, CDR2 YYNGEE. The CDR3 loop reads CASSPTDGYTF. The CDR3 coding sequence is TGTGCCAGCAGCCCCACAGATGGCTACACCTTC.

This clone was observed a few times. The CDR3 DNA reads TGCGCCAGCAGCGGACGACAGGGAATCTACGAGCAGTACTTC. Protein: CASSGRQGIYEQYF. The chain uses TRBV5-1 and TRBJ2-7; 7 bases map to TRBD1. Germline V CDR1 and CDR2: SGHRS, YFSETQ. The CDR3 loop spans 14 amino acids. The trim removed 4 bases at V and 3 bases at J, leaving 7 bases unmatched.

This clone was counted a single time. The chain combines TRBV11-2 with TRBJ1-3; a possible D gene is TRBD1 (5 bases). The CDR3 runs 15 residues. The V end lost 5 bases, the J end lost 4 bases, and 15 bases lay between the germline ends. Germline V gene lookup returns CDR1 SGHAT and CDR2 FQNNGV. CDR3 amino acids: CASSIRQSKGNTIYF. The DNA for the CDR3 is TGTGCCAGCAGCATACGACAGTCCAAGGGAAACACCATATATTTT.

The rearrangement links TRBV28 to TRBJ1-2; D not certain. Looked up from germline, CDR1 is MDHEN and CDR2 is SYDVKM. This CDR3 has 12 amino acids. V was pared by 6 bases and J by 3 bases, with 8 bases between. The CDR3, as DNA: TGTGCCAGCAGCCGAACTGACTATGGCTACACCTTC. Its translation: CASSRTDYGYTF.

The chain links TRBV5-6 to TRBJ2-7; 10 positions agree with TRBD1. This CDR3 contains 14 residues. Trimming took 5 bases from V and 2 from J; bases not matched to a gene: 4. Germline V lookup: CDR1 SGHDT, CDR2 YYEEEE. The CDR3 region has the DNA TGTGCCAGCAGACTCGGACAGGGGGCCTACGAGCAGTACTTC. Protein sequence: CASRLGQGAYEQYF. Combining the CDR3 with reference TRBV5-6 and TRBJ2-7 gives the whole variable domain DAGVTQSPTHLIKTRGQQVTLRCSPKSGHDTVSWYQQALGQGPQFIFQYYEEEERQRGNFPDRFSGHQFPNYSSELNVNALLLGDSALYLCASRLGQGAYEQYFGPGTRLTVT.

This clone has only a few counts. The rearrangement joins TRBV12-5 to TRBJ1-1, with D unclear. V lost 7 bases and J lost 0, with 3 bases in between. The germline gives CDR1 LGHNT, CDR2 FRNRAP. The CDR3 has 11 amino acids. Here the CDR3 DNA reads TGTGCTAGTGCGGTGAACACTGAAGCTTTCTTT. This encodes CASAVNTEAFF.

The rearrangement uses TRBV6-6 and TRBJ1-2; D gene unclear. The CDR3 consists of 13 residues. The V end lost 6 bases, the J end lost 2 bases, and 10 bases lay between the germline ends. Germline CDR1 and CDR2: MNHNY and SVGAGI (reference sequence). This CDR3 reads CASSRQENYGYTF. In nucleotides, the CDR3 is TGTGCCAGCAGCCGGCAGGAAAACTATGGCTACACCTTC.

The CDR3 is CASRDSLSEAFF. The CDR3 DNA follows: TGTGCCAGCAGGGACAGTCTCAGTGAAGCTTTCTTT. The V call is TRBV2, the J call TRBJ1-1, with D possibly TRBD1 on 6 matching bases. V was shortened by 6 bases and J by 7 bases, with 12 bases between the two germline ends. The CDR3 covers 12 residues. Germline CDR1 reads SNHLY; CDR2 reads FYNNEI.

This chain joins TRBV7-2 and TRBJ2-1; D may be TRBD1 (6 bases). Trimming stripped 0 bases from V and 15 bases from J, with 21 bases between. CDR1 SGHTA and CDR2 FQGNSA come from the germline V gene. This CDR3 spans 15 amino acids. The CDR3 bases are TGTGCCAGCAGCTTAGCGATTCTGGAGACAGGCCGAATGTTCTTC. Translating it yields CASSLAILETGRMFF.

The J gene is TRBJ2-1, the V gene TRBV6-5; 8 nucleotides line up with TRBD1. The CDR3 loop spans 15 amino acids. The germline V gene has CDR1 MNHEY and CDR2 SVGAGI. V trimming: 7 bases; J trimming: 0 bases; junction bases outside the gene matches: 5. This CDR3 is CASKRDRNSYNEQFF. In DNA form, the CDR3 reads TGTGCCAGCAAACGGGACAGGAACTCCTACAATGAGCAGTTCTTC.

The chain has TRBV2 and TRBJ1-2, with D possibly matching TRBD1 (6 bases). V gave up 6 bases and J gave up 1 base, with 21 bases separating them. CDR1 and CDR2 (germline): SNHLY, FYNNEI. This CDR3 comprises 17 residues. The chain's CDR3 is CASSRDTQQERNYGYTF. The CDR3 DNA is TGTGCCAGCAGCAGGGACACGCAACAGGAACGTAACTATGGCTACACCTTC. The variable domain in full, completed from reference TRBV2 and TRBJ1-2, reads EPEVTQTPSHQVTQMGQEVILRCVPISNHLYFYWYRQILGQKVEFLVSFYNNEISEKSEIFDDQFSVERPDGSNFTLKIRSTKLEDSAMYFCASSRDTQQERNYGYTFGSGTRLTVV.

This sequence joins TRBV28 and TRBJ2-7, with D tentatively TRBD1 (6 bases). The CDR3 has 14 residues. V dropped 7 bases and J dropped 2 bases, with 15 bases sitting between them. Germline values: CDR1 MDHEN, CDR2 SYDVKM. The CDR3 reads CASTSWTVPYEQYF. The DNA for the CDR3 is TGTGCCAGCACCTCCTGGACAGTCCCCTACGAGCAGTACTTC.

The chain is built from TRBV28 and TRBJ1-5, with unresolved D. CDR1 and CDR2 (germline): MDHEN, SYDVKM. This CDR3 comprises 12 residues. The germline V and J ends were trimmed by 7 bases and 4 bases, with 8 bases remaining between them. The CDR3 spells CASKEGNQPQHF. CDR3 coding DNA: TGTGCCAGCAAGGAGGGAAATCAGCCCCAGCATTTT.